The 28 T cell receptor beta chains in this list originate from one sample, sequenced in a study of identical twins. One entry per CDR3 protein results from TCRdb running MiXCR on the 5' RACE reads. The sample holds a few hundred thousand distinct CDR3 sequences, 8% to 11% seen once. The sample comprised memory T cells sorted from blood. Receptors were obtained from a man in his fifties or sixties in good health.

J is TRBJ1-5 and V is TRBV4-1; possibly TRBD1 for D (5 bases). Germline V gene data show CDR1 as MGHRA and CDR2 as YSYEKL. CDR3 length: 17 amino acids. The V end lost 1 base, the J end lost 3 bases, and 16 bases lay between the germline ends. DNA of the CDR3: TGCGCCAGCAGCCAAGGCGGGGCCTACTTCGACAATCAGCCCCAGCATTTT. Protein sequence: CASSQGGAYFDNQPQHF.

This clonotype has at least ten counts. The J gene is TRBJ2-5, the V gene TRBV6-1; TRBD2 aligns across 8 bases. CDR1 and CDR2 from the germline V gene are MNHNS and SASEGT. V shed 7 bases, J shed 4 bases, and the junction held 11 bases outside the gene matches. The CDR3 extends over 15 amino acids. The CDR3 region is CASNPGLVLAETQYF. Here the CDR3 DNA reads TGTGCCAGCAATCCGGGACTAGTATTGGCAGAGACCCAGTACTTC.

This clonotype occurred many times. The CDR3, as DNA: TGTGCCAGCAGCCCGACTAGCGGGCACTCCTACGAGCAGTACTTC. Translated, it gives CASSPTSGHSYEQYF. The chain links TRBV4-2 to TRBJ2-7, with 10 bases aligning to TRBD2. The J segment lost 0 bases and the V segment lost 4 bases, leaving 3 bases of the junction unmatched. The CDR3 is 15 residues long. In germline, CDR1 is LGHNA, CDR2 YNFKEQ.

This chain joins TRBV7-7 and TRBJ2-2; TRBD1 is a possible D gene (6 bases). Germline loops: CDR1 SSHAT, CDR2 FNYEAQ (reference sequence). The CDR3 is made up of 13 amino acids. Trimming removed 5 bases from V and 6 bases from J, with 10 bases in between. The CDR3 loop is CASSQDSPGELFF. The CDR3 region has the DNA TGTGCCAGCAGCCAGGACAGTCCCGGGGAGCTGTTTTTT.

J is TRBJ2-1 and V is TRBV7-2, with a weak D call TRBD1 (7 bases). This CDR3 contains 13 residues. The V gene's germline CDR1 is SGHTA and CDR2 FQGNSA. V lost 5 bases, J lost 10 bases, and 15 bases lay in between. As DNA, the CDR3 is TGTGCCAGCAGCCCTAACAGGGGAGGAGAGCAGTTCTTC. Translated, it gives CASSPNRGGEQFF.

Regarding this clonotype: A read error may explain this, as a much larger clone is one base away. This CDR3 reads CASSYSRQGVSGYPF. CDR3 DNA sequence: TGTGCCAGCAGTTACTCTAGACAGGGCGTCTCTGGCTACCCCTTC. The V gene is TRBV6-5, the J gene TRBJ1-2; 7 bases fit TRBD1. This CDR3 contains 15 residues. Per the germline V gene, CDR1 is MNHEY and CDR2 is SVGAGI.

This clonotype was seen more than once but under ten times. The V gene is TRBV28, the J gene TRBJ2-5; 11 bases are shared with TRBD2. The J segment lost 3 bases and the V segment lost 3 bases, leaving 15 bases of the junction unmatched. This CDR3 is built from 19 residues. CDR1 is MDHEN, CDR2 SYDVKM, per germline. The CDR3 nucleotides read TGTGCCAGCAGTTTTACCATCGCCGTTAGCGGGAGGGCCAAAGAGACCCAGTACTTC. Its protein product is CASSFTIAVSGRAKETQYF.

This clonotype has more than one count but fewer than ten. This rearrangement joins TRBV6-5 to TRBJ2-2; TRBD1 matches at 8 bases. J gave up 6 bases and V 6 bases, and 6 bases lay outside the gene matches. Germline loops: CDR1 MNHEY, CDR2 SVGAGI. This CDR3 has 14 amino acids. Here the CDR3 DNA reads TGTGCCAGCAGATTACAGACAGGGGCCGGGGAGCTGTTTTTT. Residues: CASRLQTGAGELFF.

This clonotype was counted at least ten times. J is TRBJ1-2 and V is TRBV5-1, with D unclear. The CDR3 totals 13 residues. CDR1 is SGHRS and CDR2 is YFSETQ in the germline V gene. V was cut by 3 bases and J by 4 bases, with 10 bases left in between. The CDR3 loop reads CASSSRSIYGYTF. The CDR3 DNA follows: TGCGCCAGCAGCTCCAGATCAATCTATGGCTACACCTTC.

This clonotype was seen ten or more times. The chain has TRBV27 and TRBJ2-1, with TRBD1 matching 8 bases. Germline CDR1 and CDR2: MNHEY and SMNVEV (reference sequence). The CDR3 runs to 15 residues. With V trimmed by 6 bases and J by 4 bases, 8 bases remained unmatched. The CDR3 region is CASSFGQGAYNEQFF. CDR3 bases: TGTGCCAGCAGCTTCGGACAGGGCGCTTACAATGAGCAGTTCTTC.

J is TRBJ2-2 and V is TRBV28; 9 bases line up with TRBD1. Germline V gives CDR1 MDHEN, CDR2 SYDVKM. This CDR3 spans 18 amino acids. The trim removed 5 bases at V and 4 bases at J, leaving 14 bases unmatched. The CDR3 sequence: CASSPIHSGTGPTGELFF. The DNA of the CDR3 is TGTGCCAGCAGTCCAATTCACTCCGGGACAGGGCCCACCGGGGAGCTGTTTTTT.

This clonotype has at least ten counts. The V gene is TRBV28, the J gene TRBJ1-6, with D unclear. Germline V gene lookup returns CDR1 MDHEN and CDR2 SYDVKM. V shed 4 bases and J shed 14 bases, with 18 bases lying between them. The CDR3 is 14 amino acids. Here the CDR3 reads CASSSPEITGTLHF. Written as DNA, the CDR3 is TGTGCCAGCAGTTCGCCCGAAATAACTGGCACCCTCCACTTT. The full variable domain, rest sourced from reference TRBV28 and TRBJ1-6, is DVKVTQSSRYLVKRTGEKVFLECVQDMDHENMFWYRQDPGLGLRLIYFSYDVKMKEKGDIPEGYSVSREKKERFSLILESASTNQTSMYLCASSSPEITGTLHFGNGTRLTVT.

This clonotype appeared a few times. The genes are TRBV9 and TRBJ1-2; TRBD1 matches at 7 bases. Germline loops: CDR1 SGDLS, CDR2 YYNGEE. The V and J ends lost 2 bases and 3 bases, in that order; junction bases with no gene match: 7. The CDR3 is 15 amino acids. CDR3: CASSVFGDSHYGYTF. For the CDR3, the DNA is TGTGCCAGCAGCGTTTTCGGGGACAGTCACTATGGCTACACCTTC.

The gene calls are TRBV7-2 and TRBJ2-7; D not resolved. The CDR3 is made up of 13 amino acids. The germline gives CDR1 SGHTA, CDR2 FQGNSA. With 1 base removed from V and 6 bases from J, the gap between germline ends came to 10 bases. This chain's CDR3 is CASSLGRISEQYF. CDR3 bases: TGTGCCAGCAGCTTAGGCAGGATCTCCGAGCAGTACTTC.

V is TRBV11-2 and J is TRBJ2-5; D might be TRBD2 (6 bases). Trimming cost V 3 bases and J 5 bases, with 34 bases left between them. This CDR3 has 21 residues. Germline V gives CDR1 SGHAT, CDR2 FQNNGV. In nucleotides, the CDR3 is TGTGCCAGCAGCTTTAAATACGGGGGATCACCCACTACTCAAAATAGGGAGACCCAGTACTTC. It encodes CASSFKYGGSPTTQNRETQYF.

This clonotype occurred many times. The V call is TRBV6-2 or TRBV6-3, the J call TRBJ2-7; the D gene is possibly TRBD2 (5 bases). The CDR3 spans 14 residues. The ends were cut back, 7 bases at V and 2 bases at J, with 15 bases in the middle. Germline V gene sequence: CDR1 MNHEY, CDR2 SVGEGT. CDR3 residues: CASIRLAKPYEQYF. DNA of the CDR3: TGTGCCAGCATACGGCTAGCAAAACCCTACGAGCAGTACTTC.

This clonotype was seen only a few times. The rearrangement links TRBV3-1 to TRBJ2-5; either TRBD1 or TRBD2 may supply D (6 bases each). This CDR3 is 14 amino acids long. V lost 4 bases and J 4 bases, leaving 13 bases between the germline ends. Germline lookup yields CDR1 LGHDT and CDR2 YNNKEL (reference sequence). CDR3 nucleotides: TGTGCCAGCAGCCCAAGGACAGCGGGAGAGACCCAGTACTTC. Amino acids: CASSPRTAGETQYF.

Many counts were recorded for this clonotype. The DNA for the CDR3 is TGTGCCAGCAGCTTGGATCCGGGCATGAACACTGAAGCTTTCTTT. Residues: CASSLDPGMNTEAFF. The rearrangement uses TRBV5-5 and TRBJ1-1; no clear D gene. Trimming took 0 bases from V and 0 from J, leaving 9 bases between them. Germline CDR1 SGHKS, CDR2 YYEKEE (reference sequence). The CDR3 contains 15 residues.

There are many counts of this clonotype. This rearrangement joins TRBV19 to TRBJ1-1; weak D call: TRBD1 (5 bases). Germline CDR1 is LNHDA and CDR2 is SQIVND (reference sequence). V lost 5 bases, J lost 0 bases, and 10 bases lay in between. There are 14 residues in the CDR3. The CDR3 sequence: CASSVGTLNTEAFF. The CDR3 DNA is TGTGCCAGTAGTGTTGGGACCTTGAACACTGAAGCTTTCTTT.

This clonotype was counted at least ten times. V and J are TRBV20-1 and TRBJ2-5, with TRBD1 matching over 10 bases. J lost 2 bases, V lost 3 bases, and 6 bases had no gene match. Germline CDR1 is DFQATT and CDR2 is SNEGSKA (reference sequence). The CDR3 has 15 amino acids. CDR3 bases: TGCAGTGCTAGGGAGCCGGGACAGGGGCAAGAGACCCAGTACTTC. This translates into CSAREPGQGQETQYF.

This clonotype has at least ten counts. The chain has TRBV20-1 and TRBJ1-5; possibly TRBD1 for D (5 bases). The CDR3 runs to 16 residues. The V gene lost 0 bases and the J gene lost 7 bases, with 19 bases spanning the gap. Germline V gives CDR1 DFQATT, CDR2 SNEGSKA (reference sequence). The CDR3 spells CSARDGAGSVGQPQHF. The CDR3 DNA sequence: TGCAGTGCTAGAGACGGGGCAGGGTCGGTGGGACAGCCCCAGCATTTT.

The chain recombines TRBV3-1 with TRBJ1-4; D remains unclear. The CDR3 totals 15 residues. In germline, CDR1 is LGHDT, CDR2 YNNKEL (reference sequence). The V and J ends lost 1 base and 0 bases respectively, with 6 bases between them. DNA for the CDR3: TGTGCCAGCAGCCAAGGCGTTGCAACTAATGAAAAACTGTTTTTT. Translating it yields CASSQGVATNEKLFF.

The chain is built from TRBV29-1 and TRBJ1-1; 7 bases are shared with TRBD1. The CDR3 sequence is 13 residues long. Germline V gives CDR1 SQVTM, CDR2 ANQGSEA. V trimming: 6 bases; J trimming: 1 base; junction bases outside the gene matches: 5. The CDR3 loop reads CSVSQGENTEAFF. The CDR3 DNA reads as TGCAGCGTCTCTCAGGGGGAGAACACTGAAGCTTTCTTT.

The chain uses TRBV30 and TRBJ1-5, with D hard to call. Germline loops: CDR1 GTSNPN, CDR2 SVGIG (reference sequence). V dropped 0 bases and J dropped 0 bases, with 9 bases sitting between them. The CDR3 loop spans 15 amino acids. The DNA of the CDR3 is TGTGCCTGGAGTGTATCGGGCATTAGCAATCAGCCCCAGCATTTT. Encoded protein: CAWSVSGISNQPQHF. The entire variable domain, with the rest obtained from reference TRBV30 and TRBJ1-5, is as follows: SQTIHQWPATLVQPVGSPLSLECTVEGTSNPNLYWYRQAAGRGLQLLFYSVGIGQISSEVPQNLSASRPQDRQFILSSKKLLLSDSGFYLCAWSVSGISNQPQHFGDGTRLSIL.

This clonotype has a count of ten or more. The chain combines TRBV27 with TRBJ1-4; D gene unclear. The V gene lost 5 bases and the J gene lost 2 bases, with 27 bases spanning the gap. The germline V gene encodes CDR1 MNHEY and CDR2 SMNVEV (reference sequence). The CDR3 has 20 residues. The CDR3 coding sequence is TGTGCCAGCAGTATTTATGGGCAGGTGGGCATCCGGACCACTAATGAAAAACTGTTTTTT. Translation gives CASSIYGQVGIRTTNEKLFF.

This clonotype was seen at least ten times. CDR3 residues: CSASGTSGGPLETQYF. CDR3 nucleotide sequence: TGCAGTGCTAGCGGGACTAGCGGGGGGCCATTGGAGACCCAGTACTTC. The genes are TRBV20-1 and TRBJ2-5; 15 bases agree with TRBD2. The germline gives CDR1 DFQATT, CDR2 SNEGSKA (reference sequence). Trimming at V came to 3 bases and at J to 5 bases, leaving 7 bases not matched to a gene. The CDR3 totals 16 residues.

V is TRBV4-2 and J is TRBJ2-1; 11 bases fit TRBD2. The length of the CDR3 is 15 residues. Germline lookup yields CDR1 LGHNA and CDR2 YNFKEQ. Trimming took 6 bases from V and 5 from J; bases not matched to a gene: 6. The CDR3 loop is CASSPTSGDHNEQFF. The CDR3 DNA sequence: TGTGCCAGCAGTCCGACTAGCGGGGATCACAATGAGCAGTTCTTC.

The sample holds a few counts of this clonotype. The chain combines TRBV20-1 with TRBJ2-7, with 11 bases matching TRBD2. V was pared by 3 bases and J by 2 bases, with 12 bases of the junction left unmatched. Germline-derived CDR1 and CDR2 are DFQATT and SNEGSKA (reference sequence). This CDR3 is built from 17 residues. CDR3 in amino acids: CSASSVASGGIPYEQYF. In DNA form, the CDR3 reads TGCAGTGCTAGTTCGGTGGCTAGCGGGGGGATCCCCTACGAGCAGTACTTC.